A single sample gave rise to the 12 T cell receptor beta chains below, sequenced in a study of T cell changes during pregnancy in multiple sclerosis. The table came from immunoSEQ multiplex PCR; TCRdb's copy has only in-frame clones and leaves some out. The sample holds 30,000 to 45,000 clones, about 88% seen once. Sequencing was performed on CD8+ T cells from peripheral blood mononuclear cells, taken in the third trimester of pregnancy. All receptors derive from a female donor with multiple sclerosis, enrolled in a pregnancy study.

The genes are TRBV29-1 and TRBJ1-1, with unresolved D. Trimming took off 4 bases at V and 9 bases at J, with 12 bases between the two ends. Per the germline V gene, CDR1 is SQVTM and CDR2 is ANQGSEA. CDR3 size: 11 residues. The CDR3 region is CSVGKDSQAFF. As DNA, the CDR3 is TGCAGCGTTGGTAAAGACTCTCAAGCTTTCTTT.

The rearrangement uses TRBV27 and TRBJ1-1, with 8 bases fitting TRBD1. Germline-derived CDR1 and CDR2 are MNHEY and SMNVEV (reference sequence). Losses at the gene ends were 6 bases for V and 4 bases for J; bases not matched to a gene: 7. The CDR3 is 14 amino acids. CDR3 loop: CASRSQGGGTEAFF. The CDR3 region has the DNA TGTGCCAGCAGATCACAGGGGGGTGGCACTGAAGCTTTCTTT.

This chain links TRBV19 with TRBJ2-3; tentative D call: TRBD1 (5 bases). Germline V lookup: CDR1 LNHDA, CDR2 SQIVND (reference sequence). Trimming shortened V by 4 bases and J by 0 bases, and 11 bases separated the two germline ends. This CDR3 spans 15 amino acids. CDR3 sequence (DNA): TGTGCCAGTAGTAACAGGTTCGCTAGCACAGATACGCAGTATTTT. Its protein is CASSNRFASTDTQYF.

This chain joins TRBV4-2 and TRBJ2-5, with D unresolved. Trimming took 2 bases from V and 1 from J, leaving 8 bases between them. Germline lookup yields CDR1 LGHNA and CDR2 YNFKEQ. CDR3 length: 14 residues. For the CDR3, the DNA is TGTGCCAGCAGCCAATTACGCGCCCAAGAGACCCAGTACTTC. It specifies CASSQLRAQETQYF.

This rearrangement joins TRBV7-3 to TRBJ2-1; D unclear. V was pared by 5 bases and J by 4 bases, with 15 bases between. The length of the CDR3 is 15 residues. Germline CDR1 and CDR2: SGHTA and FQGTGA. CDR3 in DNA: TGTGCCAGCAGCGTCGACACCGCGCAGTACAATGAGCAGTTCTTC. This gives the protein CASSVDTAQYNEQFF.

This chain connects TRBV14 to TRBJ2-1; 15 nucleotides match TRBD2. V trimming: 4 bases; J trimming: 4 bases; junction bases outside the gene matches: 11. The CDR3 runs to 19 residues. CDR1 SGHDN and CDR2 FVKESK come from the germline V gene. The CDR3 DNA reads as TGTGCCAGCAGCCGGACTAGCGGGAGGGCCTCTATGCCATACAATGAGCAGTTCTTC. Amino acids: CASSRTSGRASMPYNEQFF. The entire variable domain, with the rest obtained from reference TRBV14 and TRBJ2-1, is as follows: EAGVTQFPSHSVIEKGQTVTLRCDPISGHDNLYWYRRVMGKEIKFLLHFVKESKQDESGMPNNRFLAERTGGTYSTLKVQPAELEDSGVYFCASSRTSGRASMPYNEQFFGPGTRLTVL.

A single count supports this clone. The CDR3 here is CASSLETGGVNPGHGYTF. The CDR3 coding sequence is TGTGCCAGCAGCTTAGAGACAGGGGGAGTCAACCCGGGCCATGGCTACACCTTC. The V call is TRBV7-6, the J call TRBJ1-2; TRBD1 agrees at 9 bases. The CDR3 has 18 residues. With 1 base clipped from V and 6 bases from J, the junction kept 15 bases outside the gene matches. Germline lookup yields CDR1 SGHVS and CDR2 FNYEAQ.

This chain links TRBV9 with TRBJ2-2, with a tentative D call TRBD2 (5 bases). Germline values: CDR1 SGDLS, CDR2 YYNGEE. V was trimmed by 2 bases and J by 4 bases, leaving 15 bases between them. This CDR3 is built from 16 residues. CDR3 residues: CASSVSPGITTGELFF. Here the CDR3 DNA reads TGTGCCAGCAGCGTTAGTCCCGGGATTACCACCGGGGAGCTGTTTTTT.

This clone was seen only once. The gene calls are TRBV27 and TRBJ1-2, with 7 nucleotides matching TRBD1. J was trimmed by 5 bases and V by 6 bases; bases with no gene match: 6. The length of the CDR3 is 13 residues. Germline values: CDR1 MNHEY, CDR2 SMNVEV (reference sequence). CDR3 in amino acids: CASSDTGVYGYTF. In nucleotides, the CDR3 is TGTGCCAGCAGCGATACAGGGGTTTATGGCTACACCTTC.

This clone is a singleton in its sample. At the DNA level, this CDR3 is encoded by other sequences in the same sample as well. The rearrangement joins TRBV27 to TRBJ2-2; 7 bases fit TRBD1. V lost 3 bases to trimming and J lost 2 bases; unmatched junction nucleotides: 3. Germline assignment: CDR1 MNHEY and CDR2 SMNVEV (reference sequence). The CDR3 sequence is 15 residues long. Here the CDR3 DNA reads TGTGCCAGCAGTTTCGGGACAGCAAACACCGGGGAGCTGTTTTTT. It is translated as CASSFGTANTGELFF.

The J gene is TRBJ2-7, the V gene TRBV27; the D is unclear. The V and J ends lost 6 bases and 0 bases respectively, with 15 bases between them. The CDR3 is made up of 15 amino acids. The germline V gene has CDR1 MNHEY and CDR2 SMNVEV (reference sequence). The CDR3 region is CASSPAASSSYEQYF. CDR3 bases: TGTGCCAGCAGCCCGGCGGCGTCTAGCTCCTACGAGCAGTACTTC.

To note about this clone: One end of the junction does not line up with germline, which may come from a read error. This chain links TRBV20-1 with TRBJ1-1; maybe TRBD1 (5 bases). This CDR3 has 10 amino acids. Germline V gene lookup returns CDR1 DFQATT and CDR2 SNEGSKA (reference sequence). This CDR3 is CSAQESIRIF. DNA of the CDR3: TGCAGTGCACAGGAAAGTATCCGAATTTTT.